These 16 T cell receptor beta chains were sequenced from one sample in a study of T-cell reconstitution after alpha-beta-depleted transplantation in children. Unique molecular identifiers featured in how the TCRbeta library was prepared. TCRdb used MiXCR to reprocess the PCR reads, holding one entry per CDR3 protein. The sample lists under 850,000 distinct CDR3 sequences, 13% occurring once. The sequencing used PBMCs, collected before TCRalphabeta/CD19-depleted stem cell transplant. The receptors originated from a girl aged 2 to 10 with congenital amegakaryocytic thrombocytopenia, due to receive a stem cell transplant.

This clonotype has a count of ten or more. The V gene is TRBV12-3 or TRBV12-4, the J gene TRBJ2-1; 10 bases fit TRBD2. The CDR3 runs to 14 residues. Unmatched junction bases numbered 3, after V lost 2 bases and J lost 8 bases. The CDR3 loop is CASSLRLAGDEQFF. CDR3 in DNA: TGTGCCAGCAGTTTAAGGCTAGCGGGAGATGAGCAGTTCTTC.

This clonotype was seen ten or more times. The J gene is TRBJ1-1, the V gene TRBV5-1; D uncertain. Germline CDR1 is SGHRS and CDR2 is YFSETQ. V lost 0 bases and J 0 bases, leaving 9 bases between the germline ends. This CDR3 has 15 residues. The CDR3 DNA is TGCGCCAGCAGCTTGGGGGCGGCCATGAACACTGAAGCTTTCTTT. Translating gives CASSLGAAMNTEAFF.

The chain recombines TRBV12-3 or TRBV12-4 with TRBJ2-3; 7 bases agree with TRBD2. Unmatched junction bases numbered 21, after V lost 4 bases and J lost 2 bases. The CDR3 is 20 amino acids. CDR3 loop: CASSSHRSGIRFVNTDTQYF. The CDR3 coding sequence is TGTGCCAGCAGTTCTCATAGGAGCGGGATTCGATTTGTAAACACAGATACGCAGTATTTT.

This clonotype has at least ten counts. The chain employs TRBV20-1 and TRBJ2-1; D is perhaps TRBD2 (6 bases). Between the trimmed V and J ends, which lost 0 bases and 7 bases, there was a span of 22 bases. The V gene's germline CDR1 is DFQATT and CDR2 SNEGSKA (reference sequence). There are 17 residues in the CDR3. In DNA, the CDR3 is TGCAGTGCTAGAGATTGGGGTTTGCCGGCTGGGGGGAATGAGCAGTTCTTC. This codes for CSARDWGLPAGGNEQFF.

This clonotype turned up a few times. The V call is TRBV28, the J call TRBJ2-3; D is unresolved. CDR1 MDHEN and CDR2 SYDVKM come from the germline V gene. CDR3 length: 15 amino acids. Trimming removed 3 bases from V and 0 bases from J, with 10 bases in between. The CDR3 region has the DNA TGTGCCAGCAGTTTTTTCCGTTTTAGCACAGATACGCAGTATTTT. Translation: CASSFFRFSTDTQYF.

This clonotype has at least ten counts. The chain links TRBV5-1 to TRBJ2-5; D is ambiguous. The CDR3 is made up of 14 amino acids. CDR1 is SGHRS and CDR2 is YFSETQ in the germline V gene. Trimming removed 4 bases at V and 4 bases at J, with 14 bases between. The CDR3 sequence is CASSPAGRRETQYF. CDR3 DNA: TGCGCCAGCAGCCCTGCCGGCAGGCGAGAGACCCAGTACTTC. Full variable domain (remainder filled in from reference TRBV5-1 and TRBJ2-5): KAGVTQTPRYLIKTRGQQVTLSCSPISGHRSVSWYQQTPGQGLQFLFEYFSETQRNKGNFPGRFSGRQFSNSRSEMNVSTLELGDSALYLCASSPAGRRETQYFGPGTRLLVL.

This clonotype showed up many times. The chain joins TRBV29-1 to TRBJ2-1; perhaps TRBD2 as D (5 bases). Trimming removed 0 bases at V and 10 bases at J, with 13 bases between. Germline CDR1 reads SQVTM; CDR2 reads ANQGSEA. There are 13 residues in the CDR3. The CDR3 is CSVEDPSRFEQFF. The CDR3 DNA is TGCAGCGTTGAAGATCCTAGCCGCTTCGAGCAGTTCTTC.

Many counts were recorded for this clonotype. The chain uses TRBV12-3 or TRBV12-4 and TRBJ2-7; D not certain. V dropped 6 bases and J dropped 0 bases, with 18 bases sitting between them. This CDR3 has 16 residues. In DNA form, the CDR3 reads TGTGCCAGCAGCCCCAAGCCCGTGTGGGGCTCCTACGAGCAGTACTTC. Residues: CASSPKPVWGSYEQYF.

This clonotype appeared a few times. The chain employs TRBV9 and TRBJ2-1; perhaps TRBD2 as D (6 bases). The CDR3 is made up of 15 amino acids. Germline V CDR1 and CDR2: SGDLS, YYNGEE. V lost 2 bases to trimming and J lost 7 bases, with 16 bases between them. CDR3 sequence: CASSVDGSELNEQFF. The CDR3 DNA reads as TGTGCCAGCAGCGTGGACGGGAGCGAATTGAATGAGCAGTTCTTC. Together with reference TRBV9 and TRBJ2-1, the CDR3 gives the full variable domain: DSGVTQTPKHLITATGQRVTLRCSPRSGDLSVYWYQQSLDQGLQFLIQYYNGEERAKGNILERFSAQQFPDLHSELNLSSLELGDSALYFCASSVDGSELNEQFFGPGTRLTVL.

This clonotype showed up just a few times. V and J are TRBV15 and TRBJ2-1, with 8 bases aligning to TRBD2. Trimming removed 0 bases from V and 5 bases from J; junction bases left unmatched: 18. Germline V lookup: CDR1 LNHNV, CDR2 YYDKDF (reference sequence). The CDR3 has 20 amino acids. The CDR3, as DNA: TGTGCCACCAGCAGAGACAAATACGATACCGGTACTAGCGGACACAATGAGCAGTTCTTC. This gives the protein CATSRDKYDTGTSGHNEQFF. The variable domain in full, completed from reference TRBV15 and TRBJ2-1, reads DAMVIQNPRYQVTQFGKPVTLSCSQTLNHNVMYWYQQKSSQAPKLLFHYYDKDFNNEADTPDNFQSRRPNTSFCFLDIRSPGLGDTAMYLCATSRDKYDTGTSGHNEQFFGPGTRLTVL.

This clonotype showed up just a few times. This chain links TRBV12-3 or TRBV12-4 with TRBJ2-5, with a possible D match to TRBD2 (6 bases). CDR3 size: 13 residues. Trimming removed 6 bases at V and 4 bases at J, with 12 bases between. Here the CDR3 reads CASSQGLPETQYF. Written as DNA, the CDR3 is TGTGCCAGCAGCCAGGGACTTCCAGAGACCCAGTACTTC.

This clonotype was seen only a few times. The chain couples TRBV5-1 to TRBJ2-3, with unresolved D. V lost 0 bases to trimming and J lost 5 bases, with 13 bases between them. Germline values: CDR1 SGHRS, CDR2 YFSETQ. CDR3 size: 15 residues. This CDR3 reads CASSLVNPLRDTQYF. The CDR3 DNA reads TGCGCCAGCAGCTTGGTCAACCCACTAAGAGATACGCAGTATTTT.

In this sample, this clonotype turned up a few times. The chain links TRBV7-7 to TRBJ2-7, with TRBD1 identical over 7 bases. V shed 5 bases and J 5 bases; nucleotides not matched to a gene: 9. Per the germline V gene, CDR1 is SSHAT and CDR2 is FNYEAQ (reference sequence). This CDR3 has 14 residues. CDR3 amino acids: CASSPSLDRDEQYF. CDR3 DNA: TGTGCCAGCAGCCCTTCCCTTGACAGGGACGAGCAGTACTTC.

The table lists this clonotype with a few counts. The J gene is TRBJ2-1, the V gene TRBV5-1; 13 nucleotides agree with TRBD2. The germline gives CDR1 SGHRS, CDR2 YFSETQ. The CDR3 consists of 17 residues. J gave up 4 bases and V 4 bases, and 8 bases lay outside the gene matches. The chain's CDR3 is CASSPGLAGVNYNEQFF. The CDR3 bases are TGCGCCAGCAGCCCCGGACTAGCGGGAGTTAATTACAATGAGCAGTTCTTC.

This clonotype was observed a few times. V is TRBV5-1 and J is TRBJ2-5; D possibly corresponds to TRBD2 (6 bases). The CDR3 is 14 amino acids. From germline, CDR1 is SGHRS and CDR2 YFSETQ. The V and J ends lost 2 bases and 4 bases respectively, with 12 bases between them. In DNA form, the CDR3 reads TGCGCCAGCAGCTTCGGGACTGCGGGAGAGACCCAGTACTTC. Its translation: CASSFGTAGETQYF.

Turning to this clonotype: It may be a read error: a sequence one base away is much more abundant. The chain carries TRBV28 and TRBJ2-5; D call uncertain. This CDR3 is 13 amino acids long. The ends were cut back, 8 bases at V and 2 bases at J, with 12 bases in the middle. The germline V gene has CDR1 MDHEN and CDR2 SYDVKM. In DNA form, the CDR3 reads TGTGCCAGCGGTCTACAGATGCAAGAGACCCAGTACTTC. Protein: CASGLQMQETQYF.